The source of this T cell receptor (beta chain) is a study of regulatory T cells in long-lasting Graves disease. Study overall: Persistent Graves' disease required over 5 years of antithyroid drugs and positive TSH receptor antibodies.

This clonotype was picked up many times. Its antigen is still unknown. CDR3 regions were amplified by Arm-PCR using iRepertoire HTBI primers to build TCR beta libraries. MiXCR, applied by TCRdb to the multiplex PCR reads, yields one record per CDR3 protein. This sample yields under 450,000 distinct CDR3 sequences, of which roughly 23% are seen a single time; about 27% belongs to the top ten. V lost 4 bases to trimming and J lost 0 bases; unmatched junction nucleotides: 2. The CDR3 totals 14 residues. Germline CDR1 SQVTM, CDR2 ANQGSEA. Time point indicated: persistent/refractory GD, antithyroid drugs over 5 years with positive TRAb. Construction of the TCR library relied on RNA isolated from PBMCs. A roughly 8.7-milliliter sample of peripheral blood was drawn into EDTA tubes. Study conclusions and caveats: TRBV28, TRBJ1-2 and TRBJ2-5 were favored in persistent disease.

The sequenced sample was peripheral blood mononuclear cells (PBMCs), obtained when the disease was refractory, from a patient treated with antithyroid drugs. The receptor was isolated from a middle-aged woman with Graves disease. The rearrangement uses TRBV29-1 and TRBJ2-7; TRBD2 matches at 11 bases. DNA of the CDR3: TGCAGCGTTGCGGGACTAGCGGACTCCTACGAGCAGTACTTC. It translates to CSVAGLADSYEQYF.